Following are 4 T cell receptor beta chains from one sample sequenced in a study of CD4 T cells in relation to SARS-CoV-2 and coronaviruses. Sequencing was performed with immunoSEQ multiplex PCR; in TCRdb, only in-frame clones are kept and a portion is missing. The sample records some 40,000 clones, roughly 88% being singletons. Sample: memory CD4+ T cells from PBMCs. Receptors were obtained from an adult with COVID-19.

This rearrangement joins TRBV9 to TRBJ2-3; no definite D call. Trimming removed 3 bases from V and 1 base from J, with 6 bases in between. The germline V gene has CDR1 SGDLS and CDR2 YYNGEE. The CDR3 length is 13 residues. The CDR3, as DNA: TGTGCCAGCAGCGGAGGCCGCACAGATACGCAGTATTTT. Encoded protein: CASSGGRTDTQYF.

This clone was observed a single time. The chain recombines TRBV2 with TRBJ2-7; possibly TRBD2 for D (6 bases). CDR1 SNHLY and CDR2 FYNNEI come from the germline V gene. The V and J ends lost 5 bases and 4 bases respectively, with 18 bases between them. The CDR3 spans 15 residues. The CDR3 DNA sequence: TGTGCCAGCAGTAGCTTAGCCGGAGGGATATACGAGCAGTACTTC. Translated: CASSSLAGGIYEQYF.

The chain links TRBV7-2 to TRBJ1-2, with TRBD1 identical over 8 bases. Germline V lookup: CDR1 SGHTA, CDR2 FQGNSA. The CDR3 loop spans 15 amino acids. V lost 3 bases and J lost 8; bases outside the gene matches: 11. The CDR3 loop reads CASSFPAQGALGYTF. Written as DNA, the CDR3 is TGTGCCAGCAGCTTTCCCGCCCAGGGGGCGCTCGGCTACACCTTC.

Written as DNA, the CDR3 is TGTGCCAGCAGCCAACTAGGGTTCTATGGCTACACCTTC. It yields the protein CASSQLGFYGYTF. V is TRBV6-1 and J is TRBJ1-2; D remains ambiguous. V dropped 6 bases and J dropped 4 bases, with 12 bases sitting between them. Per germline, CDR1 MNHNS and CDR2 SASEGT. CDR3 size: 13 residues.